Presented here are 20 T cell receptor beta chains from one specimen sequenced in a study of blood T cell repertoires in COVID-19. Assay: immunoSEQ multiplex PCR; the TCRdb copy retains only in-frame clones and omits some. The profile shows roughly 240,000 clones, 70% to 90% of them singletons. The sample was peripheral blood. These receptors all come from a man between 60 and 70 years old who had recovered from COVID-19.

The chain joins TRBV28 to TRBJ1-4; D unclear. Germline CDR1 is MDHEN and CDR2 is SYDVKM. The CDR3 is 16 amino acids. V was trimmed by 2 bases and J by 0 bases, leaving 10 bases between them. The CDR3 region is CASSLGPGTTNEKLFF. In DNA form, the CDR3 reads TGTGCCAGCAGTTTAGGGCCCGGAACAACTAATGAAAAACTGTTTTTT.

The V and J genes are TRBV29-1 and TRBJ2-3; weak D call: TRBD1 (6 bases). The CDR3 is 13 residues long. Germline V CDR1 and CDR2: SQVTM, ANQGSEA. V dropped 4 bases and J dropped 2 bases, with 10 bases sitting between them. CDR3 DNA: TGCAGCGTTGCGGCAGGGGTCACAGATACGCAGTATTTT. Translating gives CSVAAGVTDTQYF.

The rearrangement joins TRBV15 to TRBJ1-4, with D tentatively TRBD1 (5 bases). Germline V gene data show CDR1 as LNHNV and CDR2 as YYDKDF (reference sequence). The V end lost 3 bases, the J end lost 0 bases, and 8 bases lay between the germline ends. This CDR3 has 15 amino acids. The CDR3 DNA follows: TGTGCCACCAGCAGGCAGGGTGCAACTAATGAAAAACTGTTTTTT. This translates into CATSRQGATNEKLFF. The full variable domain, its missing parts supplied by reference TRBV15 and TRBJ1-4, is DAMVIQNPRYQVTQFGKPVTLSCSQTLNHNVMYWYQQKSSQAPKLLFHYYDKDFNNEADTPDNFQSRRPNTSFCFLDIRSPGLGDTAMYLCATSRQGATNEKLFFGSGTQLSVL.

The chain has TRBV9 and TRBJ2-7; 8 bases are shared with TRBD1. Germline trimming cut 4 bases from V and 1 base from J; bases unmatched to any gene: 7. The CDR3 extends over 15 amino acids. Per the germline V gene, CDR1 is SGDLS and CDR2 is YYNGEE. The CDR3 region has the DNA TGTGCCAGCAGCTTTCGGACAGGGCCTTCCTACGAGCAGTACTTC. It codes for CASSFRTGPSYEQYF.

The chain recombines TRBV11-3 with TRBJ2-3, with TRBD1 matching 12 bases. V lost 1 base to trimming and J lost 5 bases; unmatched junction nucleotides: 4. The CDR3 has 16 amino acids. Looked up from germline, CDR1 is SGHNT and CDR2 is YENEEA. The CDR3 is CASSLAGQGAQDTQYF. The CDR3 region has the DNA TGTGCCAGCAGCTTAGCGGGACAGGGGGCGCAAGATACGCAGTATTTT.

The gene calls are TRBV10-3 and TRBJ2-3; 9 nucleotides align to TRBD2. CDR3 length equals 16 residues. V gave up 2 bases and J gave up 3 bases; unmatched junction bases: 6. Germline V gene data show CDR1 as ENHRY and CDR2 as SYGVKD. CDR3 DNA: TGTGCCATCAGTGAGCCGGCGGGGGGGAGAACAGATACGCAGTATTTT. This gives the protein CAISEPAGGRTDTQYF.

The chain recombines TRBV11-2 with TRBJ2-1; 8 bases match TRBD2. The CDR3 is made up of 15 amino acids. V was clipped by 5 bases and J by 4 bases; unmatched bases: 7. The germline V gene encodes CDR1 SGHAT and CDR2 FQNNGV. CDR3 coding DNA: TGTGCCAGCAGCATCTTAGCGGGGCCTTACAATGAGCAGTTCTTC. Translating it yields CASSILAGPYNEQFF.

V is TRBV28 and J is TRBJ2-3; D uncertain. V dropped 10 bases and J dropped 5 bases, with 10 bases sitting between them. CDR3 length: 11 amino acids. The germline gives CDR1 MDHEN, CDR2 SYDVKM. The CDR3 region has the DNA TGTGCCACCCAGGCTCGAGATACGCAGTATTTT. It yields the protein CATQARDTQYF.

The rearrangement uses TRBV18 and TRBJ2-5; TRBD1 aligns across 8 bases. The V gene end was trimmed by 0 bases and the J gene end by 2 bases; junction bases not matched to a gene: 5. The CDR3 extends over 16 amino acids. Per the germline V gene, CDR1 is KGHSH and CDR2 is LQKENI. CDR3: CASSPPLQGVQETQYF. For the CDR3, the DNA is TGTGCCAGCTCACCACCGTTACAGGGGGTGCAAGAGACCCAGTACTTC.

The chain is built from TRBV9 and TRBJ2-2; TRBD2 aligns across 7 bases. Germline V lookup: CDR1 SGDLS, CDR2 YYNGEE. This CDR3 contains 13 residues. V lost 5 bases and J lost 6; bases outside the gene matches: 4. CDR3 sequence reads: CASSTSVAGELFF. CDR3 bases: TGTGCCAGCAGTACTAGCGTGGCCGGGGAGCTGTTTTTT.

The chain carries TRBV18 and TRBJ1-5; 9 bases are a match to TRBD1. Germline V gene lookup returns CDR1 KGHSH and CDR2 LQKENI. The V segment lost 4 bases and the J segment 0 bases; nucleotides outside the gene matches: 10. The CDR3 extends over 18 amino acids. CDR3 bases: TGTGCCAGCTCACGGGACAGGGCCGGCATATATAGCAATCAGCCCCAGCATTTT. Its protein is CASSRDRAGIYSNQPQHF.

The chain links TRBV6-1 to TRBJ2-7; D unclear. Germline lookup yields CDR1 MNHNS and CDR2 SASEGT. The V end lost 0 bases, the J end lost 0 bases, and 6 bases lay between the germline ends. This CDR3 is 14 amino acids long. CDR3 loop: CASSEASGSYEQYF. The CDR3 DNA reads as TGTGCCAGCAGTGAAGCGTCCGGCTCCTACGAGCAGTACTTC.

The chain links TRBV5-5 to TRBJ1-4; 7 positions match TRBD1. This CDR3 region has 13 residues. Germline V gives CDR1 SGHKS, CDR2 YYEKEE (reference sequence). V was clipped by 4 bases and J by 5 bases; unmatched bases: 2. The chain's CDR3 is CASSKDRNEKLFF. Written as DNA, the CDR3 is TGTGCCAGCAGCAAGGACAGGAATGAAAAACTGTTTTTT.

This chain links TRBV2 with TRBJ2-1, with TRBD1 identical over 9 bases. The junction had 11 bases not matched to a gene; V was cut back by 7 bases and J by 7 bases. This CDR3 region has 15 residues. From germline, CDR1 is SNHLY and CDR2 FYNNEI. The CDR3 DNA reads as TGTGCCAGCAACCTCCGGGACAGGGAAGGGAATGAGCAGTTCTTC. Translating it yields CASNLRDREGNEQFF.

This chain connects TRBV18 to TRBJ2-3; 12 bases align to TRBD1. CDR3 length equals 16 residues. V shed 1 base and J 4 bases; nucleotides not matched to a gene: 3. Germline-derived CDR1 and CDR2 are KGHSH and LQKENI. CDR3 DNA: TGTGCCAGCTCACCACGGGACAGGGGGCTCGCAGATACGCAGTATTTT. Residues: CASSPRDRGLADTQYF.

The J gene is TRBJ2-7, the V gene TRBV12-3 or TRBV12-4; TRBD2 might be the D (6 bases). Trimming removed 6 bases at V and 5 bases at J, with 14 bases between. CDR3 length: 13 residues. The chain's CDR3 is CASRRSGRNEQYF. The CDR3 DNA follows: TGTGCCAGCAGACGTAGTGGGAGGAACGAGCAGTACTTC.

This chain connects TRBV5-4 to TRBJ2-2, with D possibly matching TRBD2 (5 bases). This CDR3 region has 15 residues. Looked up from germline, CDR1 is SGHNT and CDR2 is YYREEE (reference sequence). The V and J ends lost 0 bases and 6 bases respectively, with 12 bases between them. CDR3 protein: CASSLEGLGAGELFF. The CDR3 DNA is TGTGCCAGCAGCTTGGAAGGACTCGGGGCCGGGGAGCTGTTTTTT.

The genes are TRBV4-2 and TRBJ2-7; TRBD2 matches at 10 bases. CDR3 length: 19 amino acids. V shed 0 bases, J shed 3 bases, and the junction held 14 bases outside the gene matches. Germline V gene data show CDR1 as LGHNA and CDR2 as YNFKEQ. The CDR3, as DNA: TGTGCCAGCAGCCAAGATTGGGCCGGACTAGCGGAAACCTTCTACGAGCAGTACTTC. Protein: CASSQDWAGLAETFYEQYF.

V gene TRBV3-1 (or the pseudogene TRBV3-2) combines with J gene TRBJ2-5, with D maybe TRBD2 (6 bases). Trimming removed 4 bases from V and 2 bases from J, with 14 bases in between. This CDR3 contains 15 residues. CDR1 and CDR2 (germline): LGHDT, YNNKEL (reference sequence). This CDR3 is CASSPLMGGQETQYF. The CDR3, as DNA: TGTGCCAGCAGCCCTCTGATGGGGGGTCAAGAGACCCAGTACTTC.

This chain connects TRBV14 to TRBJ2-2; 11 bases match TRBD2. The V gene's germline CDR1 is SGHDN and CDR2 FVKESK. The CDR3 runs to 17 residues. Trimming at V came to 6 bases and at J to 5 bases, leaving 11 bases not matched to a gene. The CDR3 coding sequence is TGTGCCAGCAGTAAAATTGGACTAGCGGGTTTGACCGGGGAGCTGTTTTTT. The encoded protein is CASSKIGLAGLTGELFF.